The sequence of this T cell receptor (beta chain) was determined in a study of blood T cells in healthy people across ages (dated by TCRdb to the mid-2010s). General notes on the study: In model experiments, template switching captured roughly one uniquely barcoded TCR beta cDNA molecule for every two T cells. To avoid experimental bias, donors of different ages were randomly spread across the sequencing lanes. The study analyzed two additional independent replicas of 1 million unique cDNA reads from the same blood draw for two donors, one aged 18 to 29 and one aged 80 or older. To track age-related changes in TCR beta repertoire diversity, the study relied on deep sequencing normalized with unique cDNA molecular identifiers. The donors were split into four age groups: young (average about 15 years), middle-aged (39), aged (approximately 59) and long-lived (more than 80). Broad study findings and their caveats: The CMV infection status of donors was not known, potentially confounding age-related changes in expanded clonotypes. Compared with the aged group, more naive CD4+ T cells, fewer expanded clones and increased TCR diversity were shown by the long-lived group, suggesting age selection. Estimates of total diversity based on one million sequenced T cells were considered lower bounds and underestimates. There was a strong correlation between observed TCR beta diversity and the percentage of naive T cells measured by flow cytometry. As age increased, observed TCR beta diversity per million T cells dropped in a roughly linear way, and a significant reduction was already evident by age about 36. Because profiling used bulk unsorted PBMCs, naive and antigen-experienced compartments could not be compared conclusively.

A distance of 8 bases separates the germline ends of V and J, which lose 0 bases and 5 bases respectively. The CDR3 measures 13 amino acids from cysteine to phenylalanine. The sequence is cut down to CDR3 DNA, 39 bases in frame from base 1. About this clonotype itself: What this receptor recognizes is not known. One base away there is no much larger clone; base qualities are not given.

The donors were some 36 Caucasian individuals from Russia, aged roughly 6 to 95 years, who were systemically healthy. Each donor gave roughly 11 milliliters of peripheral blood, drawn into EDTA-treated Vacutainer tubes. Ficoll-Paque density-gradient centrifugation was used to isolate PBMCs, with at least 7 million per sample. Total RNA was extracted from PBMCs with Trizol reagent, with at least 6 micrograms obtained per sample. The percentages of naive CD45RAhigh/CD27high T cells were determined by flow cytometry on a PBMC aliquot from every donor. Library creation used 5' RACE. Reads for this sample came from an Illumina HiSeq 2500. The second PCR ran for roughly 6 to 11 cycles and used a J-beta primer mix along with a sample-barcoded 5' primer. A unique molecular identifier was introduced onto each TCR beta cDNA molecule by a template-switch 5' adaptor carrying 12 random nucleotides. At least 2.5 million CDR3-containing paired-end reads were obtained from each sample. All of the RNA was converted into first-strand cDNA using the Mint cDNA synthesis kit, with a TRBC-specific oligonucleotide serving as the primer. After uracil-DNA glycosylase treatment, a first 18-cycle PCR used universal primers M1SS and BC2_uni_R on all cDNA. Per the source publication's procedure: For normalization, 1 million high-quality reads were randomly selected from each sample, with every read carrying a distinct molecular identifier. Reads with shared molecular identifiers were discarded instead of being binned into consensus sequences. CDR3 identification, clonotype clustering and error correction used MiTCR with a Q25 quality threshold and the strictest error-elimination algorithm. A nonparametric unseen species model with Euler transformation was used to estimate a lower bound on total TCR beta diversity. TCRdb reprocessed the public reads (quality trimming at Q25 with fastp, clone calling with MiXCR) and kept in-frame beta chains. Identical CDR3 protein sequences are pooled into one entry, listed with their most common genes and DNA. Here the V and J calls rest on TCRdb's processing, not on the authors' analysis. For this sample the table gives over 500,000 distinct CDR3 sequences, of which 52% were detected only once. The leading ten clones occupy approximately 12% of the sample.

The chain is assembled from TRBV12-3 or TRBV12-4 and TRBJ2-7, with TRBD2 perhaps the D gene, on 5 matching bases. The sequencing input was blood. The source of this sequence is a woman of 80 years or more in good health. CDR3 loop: CASSLAQADEQYF. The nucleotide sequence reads TGTGCCAGCAGTTTAGCGCAAGCGGACGAGCAGTACTTC.